This record covers a single T cell receptor (beta chain). Its antigen remains unknown. The source of the sample is a study of T cell responses to AZD1222 COVID-19 vaccine. General observations from the study: Donors, mostly white British, included more females; clonal diversity was possibly underestimated. Recipients of AZD1222 seropositive at baseline numbered only five or six. Sampling that yielded the repertoires occurred only after the peak T cell response.

Produced via immunoSEQ multiplex PCR; TCRdb's table is partial and in-frame only. The table has 150,000 to 200,000 clones, 80% to 90% seen once. The CDR3 is 12 residues long. Germline CDR1 SGHAT, CDR2 FQNNGV. Trimming left V 0 bases short and J 13 bases short, with 12 bases between. The chain employs TRBV11-2 and TRBJ1-2; D remains ambiguous. The sequence was collected from an adult in good health. The specimen comprised peripheral blood, sampled on day 0 of AZD1222 vaccination. This chain's CDR3 is CASSLEPKAGTF. As DNA, the CDR3 is TGTGCCAGCAGCTTAGAACCCAAGGCGGGCACCTTC.